This T cell receptor (beta chain) was captured by sequencing in a study of blood T cell repertoires in COVID-19. About the study: Samples of COVID-19 (acute and convalescent) were obtained from the United States, Italy and Spain. T cells, B-cell-depleted T cells, or PBMCs provided the cDNA or gDNA that served as material.

In the study's own analysis: Scientists estimated how many nucleated cells there were by amplifying reference gene primers. Profiling relied on immunoSEQ multiplex PCR, and the TCRdb table lists in-frame clones only, not all of them. D and trimming were read from the DNA, whereas the V and J calls and clone size are those reported in that table. Altogether under 70,000 clones are present, roughly 89% being singletons, with the ten largest covering 6% to 6.5%. Germline V gene sequence: CDR1 MNHNS, CDR2 SASEGT. This CDR3 has 14 residues. V lost 8 bases, J lost 9 bases, and 10 bases stayed unmatched. Patients at the Seattle site were enrolled during active infection and followed longitudinally.

This sequence originates from a woman in her sixties with COVID-19, enrolled during active disease. Sequenced input: peripheral blood. This chain connects TRBV6-1 to TRBJ1-6; 7 positions match TRBD1. The CDR3: CASGETGDVSPLHF. CDR3 DNA: TGTGCCAGCGGGGAAACAGGGGACGTTTCACCCCTCCACTTT.